This T cell receptor (beta chain) was identified during a study of T cell responses to AZD1222 COVID-19 vaccine. Overall study findings and caveats: Two AZD1222 administrations were followed by greater Spike-specific TCR breadth and depth. Clonal diversity was possibly underestimated; the donors were predominantly white British and more often female. The CD4 TCRs associated with vaccination extended across spike and predominated at 160-218 and 743-854. None of the repertoires were sampled until the peak T cell response had passed.

The V end was cut by 4 bases, the J end by 7 bases, with 10 bases between. The germline gives CDR1 LGHDT, CDR2 YNNKEL (reference sequence). The CDR3 is 13 residues long. This clone was recorded once. Its specificity is not known. Sequencing was performed with immunoSEQ multiplex PCR; in TCRdb, only in-frame clones are kept and a portion is missing. This sample has about 55,000 clones; around 85% occur once, and the top ten carry 25% to 30%. This specimen consisted of peripheral blood, obtained on day 0 of AZD1222 vaccination. The J gene is TRBJ2-2, the V gene TRBV3-1 (or the pseudogene TRBV3-2); no firm D call. The TCR comes from an adult in good health. The CDR3: CASSPQEGGELFF. The CDR3 DNA sequence: TGTGCCAGCAGCCCCCAAGAAGGCGGGGAGCTGTTTTTT.